One T cell receptor (beta chain) is described in this entry. Its antigen is not known. The ends lost 5 bases at V and 5 bases at J; junction bases unmatched: 6. This CDR3 has 15 residues. Germline CDR1 and CDR2: SGHVS and FQNEAQ. This sample is part of a study of identifying expanded T cells in peripheral blood. TCRdb keeps only in-frame clones here, not all; method: immunoSEQ multiplex PCR. Here the sample spans more than 50,000 clones, around four fifths being singletons. Study findings and constraints: Approximately 1.2 clones differed between technical replicates, versus approximately 17 and 20 over time.

The TCR sequence derives from a person aged 18 to 69 in good health. The chain recombines TRBV7-8 with TRBJ2-5; 12 bases are shared with TRBD1. Specimen: blood. The CDR3 is CASSLTGTGGETQYF. Written as DNA, the CDR3 is TGTGCCAGCAGCCTCACCGGGACAGGGGGCGAGACCCAGTACTTC.